The 3 T cell receptor beta chains below were found in one sample sequenced in a study of T cells in Graves' hyperthyroidism and ophthalmopathy. Amplified TCR beta CDR3 regions derived from RNA transcripts. The HTBI set primed first-round TCR CDR3 RT-PCR. TCRdb analysed the multiplex PCR reads with MiXCR anew, one entry per CDR3 protein. The sample lists hundreds of thousands of distinct CDR3 sequences, roughly 14% occurring once. The sample taken for sequencing was blood. The receptors here all came from a woman between 25 and 40 years old with Graves' hyperthyroidism that later progressed to Graves' ophthalmopathy.

Many counts were recorded for this clonotype. The chain couples TRBV30 to TRBJ1-1; D is ambiguous. V was pared by 5 bases and J by 3 bases, with 13 bases between. Per the germline V gene, CDR1 is GTSNPN and CDR2 is SVGIG (reference sequence). The CDR3 spans 13 residues. CDR3 region: CAWSRLGDTEAFF. The DNA of the CDR3 is TGTGCCTGGTCCCGGTTGGGCGACACTGAAGCTTTCTTT.

This chain uses TRBV4-1 with TRBJ2-7; TRBD1 agrees at 10 bases. From germline, CDR1 is MGHRA and CDR2 YSYEKL. The CDR3 runs 15 residues. The junction had 9 bases not matched to a gene; V was cut back by 6 bases and J by 4 bases. CDR3 loop: CASRRTGQGSYEQYF. In DNA, the CDR3 is TGCGCCAGCAGGCGAACGGGACAGGGGTCGTACGAGCAGTACTTC.

The gene calls are TRBV6-1 and TRBJ2-7; the D gene is possibly TRBD2 (5 bases). CDR1 MNHNS and CDR2 SASEGT come from the germline V gene. V lost 5 bases and J 2 bases, leaving 10 bases between the germline ends. CDR3 length: 13 residues. The CDR3 nucleotides read TGTGCCAGCAGTCCGGCGGGTACCTACGAGCAGTACTTC. This codes for CASSPAGTYEQYF.